This T cell receptor beta chain derives from a study of human T cells and chemical hapten exposure. Across the study: DPC 0.01% went on the upper back by patch test, with reading at 6 days. Patients, largely female, had alopecia areata, totalis or universalis. The study's findings and limits: The donor cohort had alopecia, so its immune response may not match that of healthy people.

As for time point: pre-sensitization, week 0. The treatment: therapeutic diphenylcyclopropenone sensitization with weekly scalp DPC. The study drew its donors from alopecia patients who were 18 to 70 years old and suitable for DPC. V was pared by 7 bases and J by 3 bases, with 12 bases between. Germline V gene sequence: CDR1 SQVTM, CDR2 ANQGSEA. This CDR3 contains 13 residues. TCRdb redid the calling of the RACE reads with MiXCR, one entry per CDR3 protein. The table lists about 51,000 distinct CDR3 sequences, 9.4% of them singletons. Notes on this clonotype: Its antigen is as yet unknown.

This material consisted of whole blood, taken in connection with sensitization to the hapten diphenylcyclopropenone (DPC). This sequence was found in a woman aged 40 to 50 with alopecia areata. Some clones in this sample may be carry-over from other donors' samples. J is TRBJ1-4 and V is TRBV29-1; D ambiguous. The CDR3 DNA is TGCAGCGGATCAGGAGGAGCTAATGAAAAACTGTTTTTT. This gives the protein CSGSGGANEKLFF.